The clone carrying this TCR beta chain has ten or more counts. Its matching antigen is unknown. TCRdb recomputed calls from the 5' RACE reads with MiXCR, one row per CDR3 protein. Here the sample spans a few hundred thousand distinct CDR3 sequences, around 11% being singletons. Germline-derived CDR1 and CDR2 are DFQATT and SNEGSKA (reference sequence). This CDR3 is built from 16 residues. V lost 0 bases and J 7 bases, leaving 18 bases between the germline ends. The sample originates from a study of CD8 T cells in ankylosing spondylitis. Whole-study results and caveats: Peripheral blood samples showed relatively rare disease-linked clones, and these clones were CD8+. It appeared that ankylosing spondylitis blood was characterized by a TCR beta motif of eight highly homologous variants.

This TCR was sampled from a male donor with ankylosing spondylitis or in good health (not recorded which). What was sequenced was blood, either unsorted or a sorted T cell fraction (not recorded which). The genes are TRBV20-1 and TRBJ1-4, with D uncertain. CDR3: CSARDRVGLGIEKLFF. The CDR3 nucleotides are TGCAGTGCTAGAGATCGAGTAGGTCTTGGAATTGAAAAACTGTTTTTT.